The 27 T cell receptor beta chains reported below all come from one sample, sequenced in a study of long-term antiretroviral therapy in people with HIV. immunoSEQ v3.0 was run at survey level. Libraries were prepared by immunoSEQ multiplex PCR; TCRdb keeps only in-frame clonotypes and omits some of them. Of more than 15,000 clones listed, just under 80% are singletons. Sequencing used unsorted PBMCs, obtained at the start of antiretroviral therapy, before treatment. These receptors all stem from a woman aged 40 to 50 with HIV.

This clone has only a few counts. The chain uses TRBV7-3 and TRBJ1-2; tentatively, D is TRBD1 (6 bases). Trimming took 5 bases from V and 5 from J, leaving 15 bases between them. The CDR3 spans 14 residues. Germline V gives CDR1 SGHTA, CDR2 FQGTGA. The DNA of the CDR3 is TGTGCCAGCAGCCCCAATGCAGGGGAATATGGCTACACCTTC. Protein product: CASSPNAGEYGYTF.

The chain links TRBV5-1 to TRBJ2-7, with D possibly being TRBD2 (6 bases). The CDR3 has 14 amino acids. V lost 5 bases and J lost 0, with 12 bases in between. The germline V gene has CDR1 SGHRS and CDR2 YFSETQ. The CDR3 coding sequence is TGCGCCAGCAGTACTTTCGGGAGCTCCTACGAGCAGTACTTC. It codes for CASSTFGSSYEQYF.

V is TRBV19 and J is TRBJ1-1; D unclear. Germline values: CDR1 LNHDA, CDR2 SQIVND (reference sequence). The germline V and J ends were trimmed by 1 base and 4 bases, with 16 bases remaining between them. CDR3 length: 16 amino acids. CDR3 region: CASSIGIGMGGTEAFF. As DNA, the CDR3 is TGTGCCAGTAGTATAGGAATTGGAATGGGTGGCACTGAAGCTTTCTTT.

V is TRBV5-6 and J is TRBJ1-3; a possible D gene is TRBD1 (5 bases). The germline V and J ends were trimmed by 3 bases and 2 bases, with 12 bases remaining between them. CDR1 and CDR2 from the germline V gene are SGHDT and YYEEEE. This CDR3 is built from 15 residues. CDR3 amino acids: CASSSMDTPGNTIYF. As DNA, the CDR3 is TGTGCCAGCAGCTCCATGGACACCCCTGGAAACACCATATATTTT.

The rearrangement uses TRBV5-1 and TRBJ2-1; D gene unclear. Germline CDR1 reads SGHRS; CDR2 reads YFSETQ. The V end was cut by 0 bases, the J end by 2 bases, with 6 bases between. This CDR3 is built from 14 residues. CDR3 in DNA: TGCGCCAGCAGCTTGGGGCTGGCCTACAATGAGCAGTTCTTC. Amino acids: CASSLGLAYNEQFF.

The chain has TRBV2 and TRBJ2-7; D not resolved. The CDR3 totals 12 residues. Germline V gives CDR1 SNHLY, CDR2 FYNNEI. V lost 5 bases and J lost 3, with 8 bases in between. CDR3 sequence reads: CASSPAYYEQYF. CDR3 bases: TGTGCCAGCAGTCCGGCTTACTACGAGCAGTACTTC.

The genes are TRBV28 and TRBJ2-7; TRBD2 aligns across 8 bases. CDR3 length equals 14 residues. Germline CDR1 is MDHEN and CDR2 is SYDVKM. V lost 7 bases, J lost 7 bases, and 12 bases stayed unmatched. This chain's CDR3 is CASIPGGPPREQYF. The CDR3 nucleotides read TGTGCCAGCATCCCGGGGGGGCCTCCGAGGGAGCAGTACTTC.

The count of this clone is one. The chain carries TRBV6-5 and TRBJ1-5; TRBD1 might be the D (5 bases). Per germline, CDR1 MNHEY and CDR2 SVGAGI. This CDR3 has 15 residues. The germline V and J ends were trimmed by 2 bases and 6 bases, with 14 bases remaining between them. CDR3 DNA: TGTGCCAGCAGTTACACACAGGAACCTGGTCAGCCCCAGCATTTT. Amino acid sequence: CASSYTQEPGQPQHF.

This clone has a handful of counts. This chain joins TRBV4-3 and TRBJ2-1, with D perhaps TRBD2 (6 bases). CDR1 LGHNA and CDR2 YSLEER come from the germline V gene. Trimming shortened V by 0 bases and J by 6 bases, and 12 bases separated the two germline ends. The length of the CDR3 is 15 residues. The CDR3 region has the DNA TGCGCCAGCAGCCAAGAGGTGCGGGGTGTCAATGAGCAGTTCTTC. Its protein is CASSQEVRGVNEQFF.

The V gene is TRBV12-5, the J gene TRBJ1-1; D may be TRBD1 (6 bases). The V end lost 7 bases, the J end lost 5 bases, and 17 bases lay between the germline ends. The length of the CDR3 is 14 residues. In germline, CDR1 is LGHNT, CDR2 FRNRAP. The CDR3 nucleotides are TGTGCTAGTGCCCCGGGGGGGAGGGGGACTGAAGCTTTCTTT. It codes for CASAPGGRGTEAFF.

The genes are TRBV11-2 and TRBJ2-2, with 9 bases aligning to TRBD2. The CDR3 is 16 residues long. Germline CDR1 is SGHAT and CDR2 is FQNNGV. J gave up 4 bases and V 6 bases, and 9 bases lay outside the gene matches. CDR3 residues: CASRPLAGGATGELFF. The DNA of the CDR3 is TGTGCCAGCAGACCACTGGCGGGGGGGGCCACCGGGGAGCTGTTTTTT.

This sequence joins TRBV9 and TRBJ1-1, with 7 bases matching TRBD1. This CDR3 is 15 amino acids long. Germline assignment: CDR1 SGDLS and CDR2 YYNGEE. The junction had 2 bases not matched to a gene; V was cut back by 0 bases and J by 0 bases. CDR3 DNA sequence: TGTGCCAGCAGCGTAGGGGACAGTATGAACACTGAAGCTTTCTTT. Residues: CASSVGDSMNTEAFF.

This clone was recorded once. J is TRBJ2-1 and V is TRBV6-5; D is unclear. V lost 6 bases and J 8 bases, leaving 14 bases between the germline ends. The CDR3 has 13 residues. The V gene's germline CDR1 is MNHEY and CDR2 SVGAGI. The CDR3 loop is CASSPVPAHEQFF. CDR3 coding DNA: TGTGCCAGCAGCCCGGTCCCGGCCCATGAGCAGTTCTTC.

In its sample, this clone was seen a few times. The same CDR3 can be traced to other DNA sequences in this sample. V and J are TRBV5-1 and TRBJ1-1; no clear D. Deletions cut 5 bases from V and 0 bases from J, with 8 bases between. Looked up from germline, CDR1 is SGHRS and CDR2 is YFSETQ. The CDR3 spans 13 residues. Here the CDR3 reads CASRVNMNTEAFF. The CDR3 DNA follows: TGCGCCAGCAGGGTGAACATGAACACTGAAGCTTTCTTT.

This chain links TRBV19 with TRBJ2-3; D unresolved. Germline CDR1 LNHDA, CDR2 SQIVND (reference sequence). This CDR3 contains 11 residues. Trimming shortened V by 3 bases and J by 6 bases, and 4 bases separated the two germline ends. CDR3 region: CASSITDTQYF. The DNA of the CDR3 is TGTGCCAGTAGTATTACCGATACGCAGTATTTT. The whole variable domain, filled in from reference TRBV19 and TRBJ2-3, reads DGGITQSPKYLFRKEGQNVTLSCEQNLNHDAMYWYRQDPGQGLRLIYYSQIVNDFQKGDIAEGYSVSREKKESFPLTVTSAQKNPTAFYLCASSITDTQYFGPGTRLTVL.

The chain recombines TRBV4-3 with TRBJ1-5; 7 bases are shared with TRBD1. V was pared by 1 base and J by 3 bases, with 3 bases of the junction left unmatched. Germline lookup yields CDR1 LGHNA and CDR2 YSLEER. CDR3 length: 15 amino acids. The CDR3 loop reads CASSQGTGANQPQHF. The CDR3 DNA reads as TGCGCCAGCAGCCAAGGAACAGGGGCCAATCAGCCCCAGCATTTT.

This clone was counted between two and nine times. This chain joins TRBV2 and TRBJ1-2; D might be TRBD1 (5 bases). CDR3 length: 13 residues. Trimming removed 7 bases at V and 5 bases at J, with 14 bases between. From germline, CDR1 is SNHLY and CDR2 FYNNEI. CDR3 residues: CASTRGWGYGYTF. CDR3 coding DNA: TGTGCCAGCACCCGGGGGTGGGGGTATGGCTACACCTTC.

The chain couples TRBV5-6 to TRBJ1-1; no reliable D call. V was cut by 4 bases and J by 5 bases, with 15 bases left in between. The germline gives CDR1 SGHDT, CDR2 YYEEEE. The CDR3 has 14 residues. Here the CDR3 reads CASSPRTGKTEAFF. The CDR3, as DNA: TGTGCCAGCAGCCCCCGGACGGGGAAGACTGAAGCTTTCTTT.

The chain joins TRBV11-2 to TRBJ2-1; D call uncertain. The CDR3 loop spans 11 amino acids. The germline V gene has CDR1 SGHAT and CDR2 FQNNGV. The germline V and J ends were trimmed by 5 bases and 6 bases, with 5 bases remaining between them. The CDR3 loop reads CASSRVNEQFF. CDR3 coding DNA: TGTGCCAGCAGCCGTGTCAATGAGCAGTTCTTC.

This sequence joins TRBV7-7 and TRBJ2-5; D uncertain. Deletions cut 1 base from V and 3 bases from J, with 9 bases between. This CDR3 contains 14 residues. Germline CDR1 SSHAT, CDR2 FNYEAQ (reference sequence). Here the CDR3 DNA reads TGTGCCAGCAGCTTAGGGTCAGTCAAAGAGACCCAGTACTTC. Translated: CASSLGSVKETQYF. Drawing the rest from reference TRBV7-7 and TRBJ2-5, the complete variable domain is GAGVSQSPRYKVTKRGQDVTLRCDPISSHATLYWYQQALGQGPEFLTYFNYEAQPDKSGLPSDRFSAERPEGSISTLTIQRTEQRDSAMYRCASSLGSVKETQYFGPGTRLLVL.

The gene calls are TRBV5-1 and TRBJ2-2; D is ambiguous. V gave up 3 bases and J gave up 1 base, with 7 bases separating them. CDR1 is SGHRS and CDR2 is YFSETQ in the germline V gene. The CDR3 loop spans 14 amino acids. Here the CDR3 DNA reads TGCGCCAGCAGCTCCGCAGGGAACACCGGGGAGCTGTTTTTT. It translates to CASSSAGNTGELFF.

The rearrangement joins TRBV6-6 to TRBJ1-1; D remains ambiguous. This CDR3 region has 14 residues. Germline V CDR1 and CDR2: MNHNY, SVGAGI (reference sequence). Trimming removed 3 bases from V and 5 bases from J, with 13 bases in between. CDR3 nucleotide sequence: TGTGCCAGCAGTTATGGGCAGCTGGGGACTGAAGCTTTCTTT. Amino acids: CASSYGQLGTEAFF.

The chain carries TRBV7-6 and TRBJ1-1, with unresolved D. V dropped 0 bases and J dropped 1 base, with 9 bases sitting between them. Germline values: CDR1 SGHVS, CDR2 FNYEAQ. This CDR3 is built from 15 residues. CDR3 DNA sequence: TGTGCCAGCAGCTTAGCCGAGGCCCCGAACACTGAAGCTTTCTTT. This gives the protein CASSLAEAPNTEAFF.

The rearrangement uses TRBV25-1 and TRBJ1-6; TRBD1 matches 9 bases. The junction had 8 bases not matched to a gene; V was cut back by 5 bases and J by 9 bases. Germline lookup yields CDR1 MGHDK and CDR2 SYGVNS. This CDR3 region has 15 residues. The CDR3 spells CASSSDTGGFSPLHF. The DNA of the CDR3 is TGTGCCAGCAGTAGCGATACAGGGGGCTTTTCACCCCTCCACTTT.

The chain employs TRBV7-2 and TRBJ1-1, with a tentative D call TRBD1 (5 bases). V lost 5 bases, J lost 7 bases, and 8 bases lay in between. CDR1 is SGHTA and CDR2 is FQGNSA in the germline V gene. The CDR3 is made up of 11 amino acids. As DNA, the CDR3 is TGTGCCAGCAGCGAACAGGTTGAAGCTTTCTTT. Translating it yields CASSEQVEAFF.

The chain recombines TRBV7-9 with TRBJ2-3, with 9 bases that match TRBD2. Trimming removed 5 bases from V and 5 bases from J; junction bases left unmatched: 14. The germline V gene has CDR1 SEHNR and CDR2 FQNEAQ (reference sequence). This CDR3 has 17 amino acids. CDR3 loop: CASSALRTSEGGDTQYF. The CDR3 coding sequence is TGTGCCAGCAGCGCTTTGCGGACTAGCGAGGGGGGAGATACGCAGTATTTT.

This sequence joins TRBV27 and TRBJ1-5, with a possible D match to TRBD1 (6 bases). The CDR3 contains 14 residues. The V gene's germline CDR1 is MNHEY and CDR2 SMNVEV (reference sequence). V lost 8 bases and J 11 bases, leaving 22 bases between the germline ends. CDR3 in amino acids: CASGVPGHIISQHF. The CDR3 DNA follows: TGTGCCAGCGGAGTCCCGGGACACATTATATCCCAGCATTTT.